This TCR beta chain appears in the sequencing data of a study of blood T cell repertoires in COVID-19. Study details: In each case, the material was cDNA or gDNA derived from T cells, B-cell-depleted T cells, or PBMCs.

The CDR3 spans 16 residues. The germline gives CDR1 MNHEY, CDR2 SVGEGT. V was pared by 5 bases and J by 5 bases, with 10 bases of the junction left unmatched. Method: immunoSEQ multiplex PCR; TCRdb's copy keeps in-frame clones and lacks some. The sample has some 130,000 clones, 84% seen once. This clone was seen many times. In terms of age and location, participants ranged from roughly 18 to 100 years and lived in fewer than 30 US areas. Membership in each cohort depended on participant-reported clinical history. The specimen sequenced was PBMCs or T cells enriched from blood (not recorded which). This sequence was found in a man between 40 and 49 years old with acute COVID-19. The chain links TRBV6-2 or TRBV6-3 to TRBJ1-5; 9 bases line up with TRBD1. The CDR3 here is CASSTTSGTGYQPQHF. The CDR3 DNA reads TGTGCCAGCAGTACAACCTCCGGGACAGGGTATCAGCCCCAGCATTTT.